These 27 T cell receptor beta chains share one sample of origin, sequenced in a study of CD8 T cells in ankylosing spondylitis. TCRdb processed the 5' RACE reads anew with MiXCR; each CDR3 protein has one entry. This repertoire shows more than 600,000 distinct CDR3 sequences, around 20% found once; its top ten account for around a fifth. No antigen is known for these receptors. The study's findings and limits: Blood of patients with ankylosing spondylitis appeared to be characterized by a TCR beta motif of eight highly homologous variants.

Sequencing was performed on blood, either unsorted or a sorted T cell fraction (not recorded which). The receptors were gathered from a male donor with ankylosing spondylitis.

The chain combines TRBV3-1 with TRBJ2-2, with TRBD1 matching 7 bases. Trimming cost V 7 bases and J 0 bases; bases outside gene matches: 8. This CDR3 comprises 16 residues. Germline V gene data show CDR1 as LGHDT and CDR2 as YNNKEL (reference sequence). CDR3 sequence: CASTSQGLANTGELFF. The CDR3 DNA reads TGTGCCAGCACCTCACAGGGGCTCGCGAACACCGGGGAGCTGTTTTTT.

V is TRBV5-4 and J is TRBJ2-3; a possible D gene is TRBD2 (6 bases). This CDR3 is 18 amino acids long. Germline V gene lookup returns CDR1 SGHNT and CDR2 YYREEE (reference sequence). V lost 1 base to trimming and J lost 2 bases, with 20 bases between them. The CDR3 region has the DNA TGTGCCAGCAGCTTGCCGGGGTGGGGCGGGACGATCACAGATACGCAGTATTTT. Translated, it gives CASSLPGWGGTITDTQYF. The full variable domain, with the rest looked up from reference TRBV5-4 and TRBJ2-3, is ETGVTQSPTHLIKTRGQQVTLRCSSQSGHNTVSWYQQALGQGPQFIFQYYREEENGRGNFPPRFSGLQFPNYSSELNVNALELDDSALYLCASSLPGWGGTITDTQYFGPGTRLTVL.

The table lists this clonotype with a few counts. The rearrangement links TRBV5-1 to TRBJ2-2; TRBD1 aligns across 7 bases. Unmatched junction bases numbered 9, after V lost 4 bases and J lost 0 bases. In germline, CDR1 is SGHRS, CDR2 YFSETQ. The CDR3 loop spans 17 amino acids. Here the CDR3 DNA reads TGCGCCAGCAGCGCAAAACAGGGGTTAGCGAACACCGGGGAGCTGTTTTTT. This codes for CASSAKQGLANTGELFF.

This chain links TRBV5-1 with TRBJ1-1, with D unresolved. Trimming stripped 0 bases from V and 7 bases from J, with 7 bases between. The germline CDR1 and CDR2 sequences are SGHRS and YFSETQ. The CDR3 sequence is 12 residues long. CDR3 sequence: CASSLDGDEAFF. The CDR3 nucleotides are TGCGCCAGCAGCTTGGACGGTGATGAAGCTTTCTTT.

The chain uses TRBV5-6 and TRBJ2-3; possibly TRBD1 or TRBD2 for D (7 bases each). Germline V gives CDR1 SGHDT, CDR2 YYEEEE. There are 16 residues in the CDR3. Trimming took 2 bases from V and 4 from J, leaving 17 bases between them. The CDR3 region is CASSFERGGGPDTQYF. CDR3 nucleotide sequence: TGTGCCAGCAGCTTCGAGCGGGGAGGGGGCCCAGATACGCAGTATTTT.

This clonotype was detected ten times or more. J is TRBJ1-2 and V is TRBV20-1; D perhaps matches TRBD1 (6 bases). CDR1 is DFQATT, CDR2 SNEGSKA, per germline (reference sequence). CDR3 length equals 11 residues. V lost 6 bases and J lost 8, with 13 bases in between. Written as DNA, the CDR3 is TGCAGTGCCGAGGGGGGAACCGGCTACACCTTC. Its translation: CSAEGGTGYTF.

V is TRBV29-1 and J is TRBJ2-2, with 7 bases lining up with TRBD2. The CDR3 consists of 15 residues. The germline V gene has CDR1 SQVTM and CDR2 ANQGSEA. J gave up 6 bases and V 6 bases, and 13 bases lay outside the gene matches. The CDR3 sequence: CSVGGGVRGSGELFF. In DNA, the CDR3 is TGCAGCGTGGGGGGGGGAGTGCGTGGTTCCGGGGAGCTGTTTTTT.

The CDR3 DNA is TGTGCCAGCAGCGAAACGGGCGGCGGAGCCCCTTACAATGAGCAGTTCTTC. Amino acid sequence: CASSETGGGAPYNEQFF. This chain links TRBV3-1 with TRBJ2-1; D is ambiguous. Germline V gives CDR1 LGHDT, CDR2 YNNKEL (reference sequence). Trimming shortened V by 5 bases and J by 4 bases, and 21 bases separated the two germline ends. CDR3 size: 17 residues.

The chain recombines TRBV5-1 with TRBJ2-2, with 7 bases identical to TRBD1. The J segment lost 2 bases and the V segment lost 4 bases, leaving 20 bases of the junction unmatched. The CDR3 length is 20 residues. The germline gives CDR1 SGHRS, CDR2 YFSETQ. CDR3 amino acids: CASSTGGNRGPQTNTGELFF. The CDR3 DNA reads TGCGCCAGCAGCACTGGAGGCAACAGGGGACCACAAACAAACACCGGGGAGCTGTTTTTT.

The V and J genes are TRBV28 and TRBJ2-1; 12 bases are shared with TRBD2. The CDR3 is 14 amino acids. J was trimmed by 4 bases and V by 10 bases; bases with no gene match: 5. From germline, CDR1 is MDHEN and CDR2 SYDVKM. The CDR3 here is CAISTSGSYNEQFF. CDR3 nucleotides: TGTGCCATTTCGACTAGCGGGAGTTACAATGAGCAGTTCTTC.

This chain links TRBV4-1 with TRBJ2-7, with 9 bases fitting TRBD1. V lost 2 bases and J lost 6; bases outside the gene matches: 8. The CDR3 covers 15 residues. Germline CDR1 and CDR2: MGHRA and YSYEKL. The CDR3 protein is CASSQWTGAEFEQYF. DNA of the CDR3: TGCGCCAGCAGCCAATGGACAGGGGCCGAGTTCGAGCAGTACTTC.

Only a few counts were recorded for this clonotype. V is TRBV20-1 and J is TRBJ2-3, with 7 bases that match TRBD2. Germline trimming cut 5 bases from V and 1 base from J; bases unmatched to any gene: 6. The CDR3 has 14 residues. From germline, CDR1 is DFQATT and CDR2 SNEGSKA (reference sequence). CDR3 DNA: TGCAGTGCTTCGGTGAGCGGGGGCACAGATACGCAGTATTTT. It codes for CSASVSGGTDTQYF.

The genes are TRBV7-9 and TRBJ1-1, with 9 nucleotides matching TRBD1. J gave up 6 bases and V 6 bases, and 5 bases lay outside the gene matches. Germline values: CDR1 SEHNR, CDR2 FQNEAQ (reference sequence). The CDR3 covers 13 residues. The CDR3 loop is CASSDRGGAEAFF. In DNA form, the CDR3 reads TGTGCCAGCAGTGACAGGGGGGGAGCTGAAGCTTTCTTT. Full variable domain (outside the CDR3, taken from reference TRBV7-9 and TRBJ1-1): DTGVSQNPRHKITKRGQNVTFRCDPISEHNRLYWYRQTLGQGPEFLTYFQNEAQLEKSRLLSDRFSAERPKGSFSTLEIQRTEQGDSAMYLCASSDRGGAEAFFGQGTRLTVV.

This clonotype was seen a few times. DNA for the CDR3: TGCGCCAGCAGCTTCTCAGGGGGCACCCCCTACGAGCAGTACTTC. It codes for CASSFSGGTPYEQYF. This rearrangement joins TRBV5-1 to TRBJ2-7, with 8 positions matching TRBD1. CDR3 length: 15 residues. Losses at the gene ends were 2 bases for V and 2 bases for J; bases not matched to a gene: 6. CDR1 SGHRS and CDR2 YFSETQ come from the germline V gene. Based on the CDR3 plus reference TRBV5-1 and TRBJ2-7, the full variable domain is KAGVTQTPRYLIKTRGQQVTLSCSPISGHRSVSWYQQTPGQGLQFLFEYFSETQRNKGNFPGRFSGRQFSNSRSEMNVSTLELGDSALYLCASSFSGGTPYEQYFGPGTRLTVT.

This chain uses TRBV20-1 with TRBJ2-4; 15 bases align to TRBD2. The CDR3 loop spans 18 amino acids. Germline CDR1 DFQATT, CDR2 SNEGSKA (reference sequence). The ends lost 6 bases at V and 1 base at J; junction bases unmatched: 10. CDR3 protein: CSAPGLAGGPGAKNIQYF. CDR3 bases: TGCAGTGCCCCCGGACTAGCGGGAGGGCCAGGGGCCAAAAACATTCAGTACTTC.

This clonotype was seen a handful of times. This rearrangement joins TRBV10-3 to TRBJ2-3; TRBD1 agrees at 10 bases. CDR1 ENHRY and CDR2 SYGVKD come from the germline V gene. The V and J ends lost 4 bases and 5 bases, in that order; junction bases with no gene match: 9. The CDR3 has 16 residues. CDR3 sequence reads: CAISGPGTGDEDTQYF. The CDR3 DNA reads as TGTGCCATCAGTGGACCCGGGACAGGGGATGAAGATACGCAGTATTTT.

This chain uses TRBV27 with TRBJ2-7, with D perhaps matching TRBD1 or TRBD2 (5 bases each). CDR1 and CDR2 from the germline V gene are MNHEY and SMNVEV (reference sequence). The CDR3 totals 14 residues. The V gene lost 8 bases and the J gene lost 7 bases, with 21 bases spanning the gap. The CDR3 is CASLTRDQPTEQYF. DNA of the CDR3: TGTGCCAGCCTTACAAGGGACCAACCTACGGAGCAGTACTTC.

This clonotype was picked up many times. V and J are TRBV12-3 or TRBV12-4 and TRBJ1-1; D is ambiguous. Trimming stripped 2 bases from V and 1 base from J, with 5 bases between. The CDR3 loop spans 13 amino acids. The CDR3 sequence is CASSLKGNTEAFF. In DNA, the CDR3 is TGTGCCAGCAGTTTAAAGGGGAACACTGAAGCTTTCTTT.

This clonotype turned up a few times. The V call is TRBV20-1, the J call TRBJ2-7; tentative D call: TRBD1 (5 bases). Trimming shortened V by 5 bases and J by 1 base, and 18 bases separated the two germline ends. The CDR3 is 15 residues long. Germline V gives CDR1 DFQATT, CDR2 SNEGSKA (reference sequence). The CDR3 is CSAPPPGAGSYEQYF. CDR3 nucleotides: TGCAGTGCTCCACCGCCTGGGGCCGGGTCCTACGAGCAGTACTTC.

This clonotype came up a few times. The chain couples TRBV10-3 to TRBJ2-7, with D possibly matching TRBD1 (5 bases). V was cut by 6 bases and J by 3 bases, with 15 bases left in between. This CDR3 comprises 14 residues. CDR1 ENHRY and CDR2 SYGVKD come from the germline V gene. The chain's CDR3 is CAISEPNQGYEQYF. CDR3 sequence (DNA): TGTGCCATCAGCGAACCAAACCAGGGCTACGAGCAGTACTTC.

This clonotype was detected only a few times. The chain uses TRBV29-1 and TRBJ1-1, with TRBD1 matching over 10 bases. The trim removed 3 bases at V and 1 base at J, leaving 5 bases unmatched. The CDR3 sequence is 15 residues long. Germline V gene data show CDR1 as SQVTM and CDR2 as ANQGSEA. The CDR3 loop reads CSVDMGQGWNTEAFF. The CDR3 coding sequence is TGCAGCGTTGATATGGGACAGGGGTGGAACACTGAAGCTTTCTTT.

V usage is TRBV29-1 and J usage is TRBJ1-1; 8 bases align to TRBD1. The V gene's germline CDR1 is SQVTM and CDR2 ANQGSEA. The V and J ends lost 4 bases and 10 bases, in that order; junction bases with no gene match: 11. The length of the CDR3 is 13 residues. The CDR3 DNA reads as TGCAGCGTTGTCACCACAGGGGGGGGGGTAGCTTTCTTT. Its translation: CSVVTTGGGVAFF.

This chain connects TRBV12-3 or TRBV12-4 to TRBJ2-5; D is possibly TRBD2 (6 bases). This CDR3 region has 13 residues. V gave up 3 bases and J gave up 5 bases, with 10 bases separating them. This chain's CDR3 is CASSFTSLETQYF. Written as DNA, the CDR3 is TGTGCCAGCAGTTTTACTAGCTTGGAGACCCAGTACTTC.

CDR3 sequence: CASSYYGVGTDTQYF. CDR3 nucleotides: TGTGCCAGCAGTTACTACGGGGTGGGCACAGATACGCAGTATTTT. The V gene is TRBV6-5, the J gene TRBJ2-3; TRBD2 might be the D (5 bases). Trimming removed 1 base at V and 1 base at J, with 9 bases between. Germline CDR1 and CDR2: MNHEY and SVGAGI. The CDR3 length is 15 residues.

There are a few counts of this clonotype. The rearrangement uses TRBV20-1 and TRBJ2-1; weak D call: TRBD2 (6 bases). CDR1 DFQATT and CDR2 SNEGSKA come from the germline V gene (reference sequence). This CDR3 has 18 residues. V shed 0 bases and J shed 2 bases, with 20 bases lying between them. CDR3 DNA: TGCAGTGCTAGAGATCTGTCCGGGAGCGCGGGGACCTACAATGAGCAGTTCTTC. Translating gives CSARDLSGSAGTYNEQFF.

This clonotype was observed a few times. V is TRBV7-2 and J is TRBJ1-6; 8 bases match TRBD1. The length of the CDR3 is 16 residues. Germline CDR1 is SGHTA and CDR2 is FQGNSA. Unmatched junction bases numbered 12, after V lost 5 bases and J lost 9 bases. CDR3 in amino acids: CASSPSGQASSSPLHF. The DNA of the CDR3 is TGTGCCAGCAGCCCCTCGGGACAGGCGTCCTCTTCACCCCTCCACTTT.

The chain is built from TRBV4-1 and TRBJ1-2; D not resolved. Germline V gene data show CDR1 as MGHRA and CDR2 as YSYEKL. V was trimmed by 1 base and J by 1 base, leaving 22 bases between them. The CDR3 length is 19 residues. Here the CDR3 DNA reads TGCGCCAGCAGCCAAGGAAGCGGCGGACCTACGAATTTTAACTATGGCTACACCTTC. Amino acids: CASSQGSGGPTNFNYGYTF.